This T cell receptor beta chain is from a study of beta chain features in type 1 diabetes. As for the study in general: Healthy donors resembled patients in age, gender and cell yields.

Sampling consisted of one heparinised blood draw per donor, averaging about 110 mL. Since all of the isolated RNA was reverse transcribed, expressed TCRB transcripts were what got sequenced. Assay: immunoSEQ multiplex PCR; the TCRdb copy retains only in-frame clones and omits some. The repertoire holds approximately 380,000 clones, with about 15% as singletons. Germline V CDR1 and CDR2: SGDLS, YYNGEE. The length of the CDR3 is 14 residues. Trimming removed 0 bases from V and 4 bases from J; junction bases left unmatched: 4. This receptor was obtained from a young woman in good health. The material sequenced was naive CD4+ T cells from blood. The genes are TRBV9 and TRBJ2-7; 7 bases map to TRBD1. In DNA form, the CDR3 reads TGTGCCAGCAGCGTAGGACAGGGATGGTACGAGCAGTACTTC. Translating it yields CASSVGQGWYEQYF. Together with reference TRBV9 and TRBJ2-7, the CDR3 gives the full variable domain: DSGVTQTPKHLITATGQRVTLRCSPRSGDLSVYWYQQSLDQGLQFLIQYYNGEERAKGNILERFSAQQFPDLHSELNLSSLELGDSALYFCASSVGQGWYEQYFGPGTRLTVT.